The clone carrying this T cell receptor (beta chain) has a single count. The antigen remains unidentified. Per the germline V gene, CDR1 is WSHSY and CDR2 is SAAADI. V was pared by 1 base and J by 0 bases, with 7 bases between. CDR3 length: 15 amino acids. Atypia-free adjacent lung was sampled at least 2 cm beyond the tumor margin. The sample originates from a study of T cells in localized non-small cell lung cancer. Study-level findings and limits: The greatest T cell clonality was found in uninvolved adjacent lung (higher than in tumor). Owing to sequencing of a solitary tumor region, heterogeneity cannot be discounted. When the top 100 tumor clones were examined, a median about 60 of them also appeared in the adjacent lung, which was paired and uninvolved.

The repertoire was sequenced with immunoSEQ multiplex PCR; TCRdb's copy has only in-frame clones and lacks some. The data show 900 to 950 clones, 20% seen once. The material was normal lung tissue next to the tumor, obtained before any cancer treatment. The chain recombines TRBV10-2 with TRBJ1-5; possibly TRBD1 for D (6 bases). The clonotype comes from a man aged 35-75 years with stage III squamous cell lung carcinoma. The CDR3 sequence: CASSEYRDSNQPQHF. The CDR3 DNA sequence: TGCGCCAGCAGTGAGTACAGGGATAGCAATCAGCCCCAGCATTTT.